Presented here are 19 T cell receptor beta chains from one specimen sequenced in a study of early T cells in non-severe SARS-CoV-2 infection. One entry per CDR3 protein, called by TCRdb with MiXCR from the 5' RACE reads. The data contain about 77,000 distinct CDR3 sequences, 10% to 15% of them singletons. Sequenced material: whole blood, taken at baseline. The receptors originated from an adult who was a healthcare worker with PCR-confirmed SARS-CoV-2 infection or an uninfected control (not recorded which). The donor label of this sample is uncertain.

The chain recombines TRBV6-1 with TRBJ1-2; D gene unclear. The CDR3 length is 14 residues. Trimming cost V 5 bases and J 0 bases, with 10 bases left between them. CDR1 and CDR2 (germline): MNHNS, SASEGT. CDR3 sequence (DNA): TGTGCCAGCAGTTTTGCTCCAGCTAACTATGGCTACACCTTC. Protein: CASSFAPANYGYTF.

The chain combines TRBV6-1 with TRBJ2-1; no definite D call. With 2 bases removed from V and 9 bases from J, the gap between germline ends came to 17 bases. Germline V gene lookup returns CDR1 MNHNS and CDR2 SASEGT. The length of the CDR3 is 15 residues. This CDR3 is CASSESLWHRSEQFF. As DNA, the CDR3 is TGTGCCAGCAGTGAAAGTTTGTGGCACCGGAGTGAGCAGTTCTTC.

At least ten counts were recorded for this clonotype. This chain connects TRBV20-1 to TRBJ2-7; D gene unclear. Germline-derived CDR1 and CDR2 are DFQATT and SNEGSKA (reference sequence). V was pared by 2 bases and J by 0 bases, with 8 bases between. This CDR3 is 13 amino acids long. The CDR3 DNA sequence: TGCAGTGCTAGACGGCAGCCCTCCTACGAGCAGTACTTC. This translates into CSARRQPSYEQYF.

This clonotype showed up many times. The chain joins TRBV5-1 to TRBJ1-2; D uncertain. The V gene lost 0 bases and the J gene lost 6 bases, with 18 bases spanning the gap. This CDR3 has 16 residues. CDR1 is SGHRS, CDR2 YFSETQ, per germline. The CDR3 sequence: CASSLDRVELGNGYTF. The DNA for the CDR3 is TGCGCCAGCAGCTTGGATAGGGTCGAACTTGGCAATGGCTACACCTTC.

The rearrangement uses TRBV12-3 or TRBV12-4 and TRBJ2-1, with D possibly being TRBD1 or TRBD2 (5 bases each). The CDR3 has 13 amino acids. V lost 6 bases and J lost 4, with 10 bases in between. The CDR3 DNA is TGTGCCAGCAGGCCGGGACCGTACAATGAGCAGTTCTTC. It yields the protein CASRPGPYNEQFF.

The chain combines TRBV6-1 with TRBJ1-1, with D hard to call. The ends were cut back, 6 bases at V and 3 bases at J, with 14 bases in the middle. The CDR3 length is 14 residues. Germline lookup yields CDR1 MNHNS and CDR2 SASEGT. CDR3 region: CASSQLKADTEAFF. The CDR3 bases are TGTGCCAGCAGCCAACTTAAGGCGGACACTGAAGCTTTCTTT.

This clonotype was found a few times. The V gene is TRBV4-3, the J gene TRBJ1-5, with 9 bases that match TRBD1. The CDR3 consists of 16 residues. Germline V lookup: CDR1 LGHNA, CDR2 YSLEER. V lost 5 bases, J lost 7 bases, and 12 bases stayed unmatched. CDR3 sequence: CASSETRQGVRQPQHF. In nucleotides, the CDR3 is TGCGCCAGCAGCGAGACAAGACAGGGGGTTCGGCAGCCCCAGCATTTT.

Many counts were recorded for this clonotype. The V call is TRBV12-3 or TRBV12-4, the J call TRBJ2-1; 8 bases are shared with TRBD2. The CDR3 runs to 13 residues. V was clipped by 8 bases and J by 1 base; unmatched bases: 1. The CDR3 reads CASRGGSYNEQFF. The CDR3 bases are TGTGCCAGCCGCGGGGGGTCCTACAATGAGCAGTTCTTC.

This clonotype has just a few counts. CDR3 in amino acids: CASAGHQETQYF. The CDR3, as DNA: TGTGCCAGCGCAGGCCACCAAGAGACCCAGTACTTC. This chain connects TRBV6-6 to TRBJ2-5, with D uncertain. The V gene's germline CDR1 is MNHNY and CDR2 SVGAGI (reference sequence). V shed 8 bases and J shed 0 bases, with 7 bases lying between them. The CDR3 runs to 12 residues.

Only a few counts were recorded for this clonotype. V and J are TRBV12-3 or TRBV12-4 and TRBJ2-1; 8 bases fit TRBD2. V shed 7 bases, J shed 9 bases, and the junction held 17 bases outside the gene matches. The CDR3 spans 16 residues. The CDR3: CASKTGREGPSVEQFF. As DNA, the CDR3 is TGTGCCAGCAAAACCGGCCGGGAGGGCCCGAGCGTTGAGCAGTTCTTC.

This clonotype showed up just a few times. This sequence joins TRBV6-2 or TRBV6-3 and TRBJ2-7, with D hard to call. The germline V and J ends were trimmed by 6 bases and 9 bases, with 21 bases remaining between them. Germline loops: CDR1 MNHEY, CDR2 SVGEGT. The CDR3 length is 14 residues. The CDR3 nucleotides are TGTGCCAGCAGCCCCGCAGTCCTTTCTCTTGGGCAGTACTTC. Its protein is CASSPAVLSLGQYF.

This clonotype was seen a handful of times. The chain carries TRBV29-1 and TRBJ2-7, with 10 nucleotides matching TRBD2. CDR1 and CDR2 from the germline V gene are SQVTM and ANQGSEA. This CDR3 is 15 amino acids long. The ends lost 4 bases at V and 3 bases at J; junction bases unmatched: 9. The chain's CDR3 is CSVGTSGPWNYEQYF. CDR3 nucleotides: TGCAGCGTTGGGACTAGCGGCCCGTGGAACTACGAGCAGTACTTC.

The chain couples TRBV27 to TRBJ2-1; 8 positions agree with TRBD2. The trim removed 5 bases at V and 2 bases at J, leaving 5 bases unmatched. CDR1 and CDR2 (germline): MNHEY, SMNVEV (reference sequence). The CDR3 contains 15 residues. The CDR3 region is CASSPGLVTYNEQFF. The CDR3, as DNA: TGTGCCAGCAGTCCGGGACTAGTCACCTACAATGAGCAGTTCTTC.

The table lists this clonotype with many counts. J is TRBJ1-6 and V is TRBV10-2; TRBD1 agrees at 9 bases. The CDR3 length is 12 residues. V shed 11 bases and J 7 bases; nucleotides not matched to a gene: 3. Per germline, CDR1 WSHSY and CDR2 SAAADI. CDR3 DNA: TGCGCCGGCGGACAGGGGAATTCACCCCTCCACTTT. Protein: CAGGQGNSPLHF.

This clonotype showed up many times. The chain uses TRBV20-1 and TRBJ1-5; TRBD1 is a possible D gene (6 bases). The CDR3 covers 14 residues. Trimming pared 1 base from V and 3 bases from J, leaving 10 bases between. CDR1 and CDR2 (germline): DFQATT, SNEGSKA (reference sequence). The DNA of the CDR3 is TGCAGTGCTAGAGCGACAGGTCTCAATCAGCCCCAGCATTTT. Its protein product is CSARATGLNQPQHF.

This clonotype was observed a few times. The rearrangement joins TRBV18 to TRBJ1-2; D possibly corresponds to TRBD1 (5 bases). Trimming left V 3 bases short and J 4 bases short, with 12 bases between. CDR1 is KGHSH, CDR2 LQKENI, per germline. The CDR3 spans 14 residues. DNA for the CDR3: TGTGCCAGCTCACCCGCCAGGGAAGGCTATGGCTACACCTTC. As protein: CASSPAREGYGYTF.

This chain links TRBV11-3 with TRBJ2-3; the D is unclear. Germline CDR1 and CDR2: SGHNT and YENEEA. The CDR3 covers 14 residues. Trimming removed 2 bases from V and 3 bases from J, with 9 bases in between. DNA of the CDR3: TGTGCCAGCAGCTTATCTTTGTCTACAGATACGCAGTATTTT. Its protein is CASSLSLSTDTQYF. Full variable domain (rest looked up from reference TRBV11-3 and TRBJ2-3): EAGVVQSPRYKIIEKKQPVAFWCNPISGHNTLYWYLQNLGQGPELLIRYENEEAVDDSQLPKDRFSAERLKGVDSTLKIQPAELGDSAVYLCASSLSLSTDTQYFGPGTRLTVL.

This sequence joins TRBV25-1 and TRBJ1-1; D not certain. The germline CDR1 and CDR2 sequences are MGHDK and SYGVNS. Deletions cut 3 bases from V and 7 bases from J, with 6 bases between. This CDR3 is 11 amino acids long. The CDR3 region has the DNA TGTGCCAGCAGTGAGGGCCTTGAAGCTTTCTTT. Translation gives CASSEGLEAFF.

This clonotype was recorded a few times. The chain couples TRBV5-6 to TRBJ2-3; D gene uncertain. Germline CDR1 is SGHDT and CDR2 is YYEEEE. The V end was cut by 0 bases, the J end by 5 bases, with 7 bases between. The CDR3 has 13 amino acids. The CDR3 reads CASSLALVDTQYF. The DNA of the CDR3 is TGTGCCAGCAGCTTGGCGCTGGTAGATACGCAGTATTTT.